A selection of T cell receptor beta chains follows, all from one sample in a study of T-cell reconstitution after alpha-beta-depleted transplantation in children. MiXCR, applied by TCRdb to the PCR reads, yields one record per CDR3 protein. The sample records hundreds of thousands of distinct CDR3 sequences, under 20% being singletons. This material consisted of PBMCs, mostly from graft donor cells, taken 360 days after TCRalphabeta/CD19-depleted stem cell transplant. These receptor sequences come from a boy younger than two who had a stem cell transplant for Wiskott-Aldrich syndrome, so the T cells may come from the graft donor. Each CDR3 is given without its conserved first and last residue. Each record gives: clone size, J gene, V gene, CDR3 protein. Only part of the rows carry a size: once, few, many, or a class if the clone is expanded.

>NA|TRBJ2-4|TRBV3-1
ASSLDQSIQY
>few|TRBJ2-1|TRBV4-1
ASSQEKVGREEQF
>many|TRBJ1-1|TRBV5-7
ASSDISPGPPTTEAF
>NA|TRBJ2-2|TRBV29-1
SVEEHGVGAGELF
>NA|TRBJ2-7|TRBV19
ASSEGPSSYEQY
>few|TRBJ2-3|TRBV11-2
ASSLYATKGQGNRATQY
>NA|TRBJ2-2|TRBV12-3/TRBV12-4
ASSLGLVEGIGELF
>few|TRBJ2-2|TRBV29-1
SVRAANTGELF
>NA|TRBJ1-2|TRBV6-1
ASNLGQYYGYT
>NA|TRBJ2-7|TRBV10-3
AISGGVAYEQY
>NA|TRBJ2-1|TRBV29-1
SGRALAGGPGEQF